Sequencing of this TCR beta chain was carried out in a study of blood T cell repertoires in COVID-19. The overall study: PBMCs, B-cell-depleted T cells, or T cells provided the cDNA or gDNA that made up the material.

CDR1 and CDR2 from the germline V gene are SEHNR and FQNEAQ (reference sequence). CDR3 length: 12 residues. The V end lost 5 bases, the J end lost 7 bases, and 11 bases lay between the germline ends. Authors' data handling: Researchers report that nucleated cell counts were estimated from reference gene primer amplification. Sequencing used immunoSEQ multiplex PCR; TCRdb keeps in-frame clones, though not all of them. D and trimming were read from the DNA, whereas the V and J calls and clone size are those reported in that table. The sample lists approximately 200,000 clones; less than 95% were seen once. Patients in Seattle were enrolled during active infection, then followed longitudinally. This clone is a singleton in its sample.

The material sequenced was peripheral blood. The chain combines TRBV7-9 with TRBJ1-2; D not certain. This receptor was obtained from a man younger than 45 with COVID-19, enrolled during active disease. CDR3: CASSRPSGGYTF. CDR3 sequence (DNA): TGTGCCAGCAGCCGCCCCTCGGGTGGCTACACCTTC. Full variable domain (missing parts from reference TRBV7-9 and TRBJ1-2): DTGVSQNPRHKITKRGQNVTFRCDPISEHNRLYWYRQTLGQGPEFLTYFQNEAQLEKSRLLSDRFSAERPKGSFSTLEIQRTEQGDSAMYLCASSRPSGGYTFGSGTRLTVV.